These 15 T cell receptor beta chains were sequenced from one sample in a study of T cell responses to AZD1222 COVID-19 vaccine. Only in-frame clones appear in the TCRdb table, and some are missing; sequencing was by immunoSEQ multiplex PCR. This sample has approximately 150,000 clones, with around 94% found just once. The sample consisted of peripheral blood, taken after recovery from COVID-19. These receptors were obtained from an adult who had recovered from COVID-19.

The CDR3 loop is CASSPGEGGLVPQHF. CDR3 sequence (DNA): TGTGCCAGCTCACCCGGCGAGGGCGGGCTGGTGCCCCAGCATTTT. The V and J genes are TRBV18 and TRBJ1-5, with no clear D. Germline CDR1 KGHSH, CDR2 LQKENI. This CDR3 has 15 amino acids. V lost 3 bases and J lost 9, with 18 bases in between.

This rearrangement joins TRBV18 to TRBJ1-2; 9 positions match TRBD1. There are 14 residues in the CDR3. The V and J ends lost 4 bases and 8 bases, in that order; junction bases with no gene match: 8. The germline gives CDR1 KGHSH, CDR2 LQKENI. The CDR3 nucleotides read TGTGCCAGCTCACAATATGGACAGGGGTTCGGCTACACCTTC. Translating gives CASSQYGQGFGYTF.

V gene TRBV15 combines with J gene TRBJ2-3; 15 nucleotides align to TRBD2. The CDR3 runs 18 residues. In germline, CDR1 is LNHNV, CDR2 YYDKDF (reference sequence). The J segment lost 3 bases and the V segment lost 3 bases, leaving 7 bases of the junction unmatched. For the CDR3, the DNA is TGTGCCACCAGCAGTGGACTAGCGGGAGGGTTAATAACAGATACGCAGTATTTT. This gives the protein CATSSGLAGGLITDTQYF.

The chain recombines TRBV11-1 with TRBJ2-5, with TRBD1 matching 10 bases. The CDR3 length is 14 residues. From germline, CDR1 is SGHAT and CDR2 FQDESV (reference sequence). Trimming at V came to 6 bases and at J to 2 bases, leaving 3 bases not matched to a gene. The CDR3 loop reads CASRGDRGQETQYF. The CDR3 nucleotides read TGTGCCAGCAGGGGGGACAGGGGACAAGAGACCCAGTACTTC.

This chain uses TRBV9 with TRBJ1-1; D uncertain. Germline assignment: CDR1 SGDLS and CDR2 YYNGEE. CDR3 length: 14 amino acids. Trimming left V 0 bases short and J 1 base short, with 7 bases between. CDR3 region: CASSVGGRNTEAFF. As DNA, the CDR3 is TGTGCCAGCAGCGTAGGAGGGAGGAACACTGAAGCTTTCTTT.

The genes are TRBV9 and TRBJ2-3, with TRBD2 as a possible D gene (5 bases). Germline V lookup: CDR1 SGDLS, CDR2 YYNGEE. V lost 1 base and J lost 0, with 12 bases in between. The CDR3 contains 16 residues. The CDR3 spells CASSVSPRTSTDTQYF. The CDR3 DNA reads TGTGCCAGCAGCGTAAGCCCTCGGACTAGCACAGATACGCAGTATTTT.

The chain employs TRBV6-6 and TRBJ1-2; 7 bases fit TRBD1. This CDR3 region has 14 residues. CDR1 and CDR2 (germline): MNHNY, SVGAGI (reference sequence). With V trimmed by 6 bases and J by 4 bases, 8 bases remained unmatched. CDR3 nucleotides: TGTGCCAGCAGGCTCCAGACAGGGCGCTATGGCTACACCTTC. This encodes CASRLQTGRYGYTF.

V is TRBV18 and J is TRBJ2-7; unclear D gene. Germline V lookup: CDR1 KGHSH, CDR2 LQKENI. V was shortened by 3 bases and J by 0 bases, with 3 bases between the two germline ends. The CDR3 is 12 amino acids. CDR3 DNA: TGTGCCAGCTCACCGGACTCCTACGAGCAGTACTTC. It yields the protein CASSPDSYEQYF. The full variable domain, its missing parts supplied by reference TRBV18 and TRBJ2-7, is NAGVMQNPRHLVRRRGQEARLRCSPMKGHSHVYWYRQLPEEGLKFMVYLQKENIIDESGMPKERFSAEFPKEGPSILRIQQVVRGDSAAYFCASSPDSYEQYFGPGTRLTVT.

The chain employs TRBV6-5 and TRBJ1-5; the match to TRBD1 covers 10 bases. The CDR3 has 14 residues. Trimming at V came to 6 bases and at J to 5 bases, leaving 4 bases not matched to a gene. Germline V gene lookup returns CDR1 MNHEY and CDR2 SVGAGI. CDR3 DNA sequence: TGTGCCAGCAGCACCGGGACAGGGGATCAGCCCCAGCATTTT. This sequence encodes CASSTGTGDQPQHF.

This chain joins TRBV7-2 and TRBJ1-5, with D perhaps matching TRBD1 (5 bases). The germline V and J ends were trimmed by 5 bases and 6 bases, with 17 bases remaining between them. Germline CDR1 SGHTA, CDR2 FQGNSA. This CDR3 comprises 15 residues. The DNA for the CDR3 is TGTGCCAGCAGCCCCGGAACGGGGCTCGGTCAGCCCCAGCATTTT. Its protein is CASSPGTGLGQPQHF.

The chain carries TRBV6-1 and TRBJ1-1; D uncertain. The CDR3 loop spans 14 amino acids. The ends were cut back, 3 bases at V and 2 bases at J, with 10 bases in the middle. In germline, CDR1 is MNHNS, CDR2 SASEGT. CDR3: CASSETRTNTEAFF. The CDR3, as DNA: TGTGCCAGCAGTGAGACCAGAACTAACACTGAAGCTTTCTTT.

This chain links TRBV28 with TRBJ1-1, with 10 bases identical to TRBD1. Germline CDR1 is MDHEN and CDR2 is SYDVKM. The CDR3 loop spans 17 amino acids. Losses at the gene ends were 2 bases for V and 0 bases for J; bases not matched to a gene: 6. CDR3 sequence reads: CASSLRQGARMNTEAFF. The DNA of the CDR3 is TGTGCCAGCAGTTTAAGACAGGGGGCGAGGATGAACACTGAAGCTTTCTTT.

The chain employs TRBV5-4 and TRBJ2-5, with D possibly being TRBD1 or TRBD2 (5 bases each). The CDR3 sequence is 14 residues long. Looked up from germline, CDR1 is SGHNT and CDR2 is YYREEE (reference sequence). Trimming removed 4 bases from V and 2 bases from J, with 12 bases in between. In DNA, the CDR3 is TGTGCCAGCAGCCCCGGGACCCAGCAAGAGACCCAGTACTTC. Protein product: CASSPGTQQETQYF.

The gene calls are TRBV6-5 and TRBJ2-3; 7 bases fit TRBD1. The CDR3 runs 15 residues. The germline CDR1 and CDR2 sequences are MNHEY and SVGAGI. The J segment lost 5 bases and the V segment lost 6 bases, leaving 11 bases of the junction unmatched. DNA of the CDR3: TGTGCCAGCAGAGAGGAACAGGGGACGAGAGATACGCAGTATTTT. Protein product: CASREEQGTRDTQYF.

The CDR3 bases are TGTGCCAGCAGCCAAGAAGACCCTCGCCGCGAAGCTTTCTTT. Encoded protein: CASSQEDPRREAFF. The rearrangement uses TRBV14 and TRBJ1-1, with D hard to call. Between the trimmed V and J ends, which lost 0 bases and 8 bases, there was a span of 13 bases. The CDR3 runs 14 residues. The germline V gene encodes CDR1 SGHDN and CDR2 FVKESK.